This TCR beta chain was identified during a study of breast tumors, draining lymph nodes, adjacent tissues. TCRdb fed the multiplex PCR reads into MiXCR, producing one record per CDR3 protein. The data hold over 150,000 distinct CDR3 sequences, with 33% observed a single time. The lymph nodes were axillary draining lymph nodes from breast cancer patients. Germline V gene data show CDR1 as SGHVS and CDR2 as FQNEAQ. This CDR3 comprises 16 residues. V lost 5 bases, J lost 2 bases, and 10 bases stayed unmatched. Study-wide points: Luminal-like breast cancer showed significantly greater tumor-nontumor repertoire similarity than basal-like breast cancer did.

The table lists this clonotype with many counts. The antigen remains undetermined. Specimen: axillary lymph node tissue. The rearrangement joins TRBV7-8 to TRBJ2-5; TRBD2 matches at 8 bases. This TCR derives from a female donor with breast cancer. Some clones in this sample may be carry-over from other donors' samples. The CDR3 DNA reads TGTGCCAGCAGCCCCGGGAGGGGTAGGGGTCAAGAGACCCAGTACTTC. This sequence encodes CASSPGRGRGQETQYF.